This TCR beta chain is from a study of T cell repertoires in cytomegalovirus infection. General study points: Carriage of CMV together with the relevant HLA was identifiable through cumulative public TCR beta family frequency.

Using its own MiXCR run on the reads, TCRdb lists one record per CDR3 protein. This sample has around 260,000 distinct CDR3 sequences, with roughly 25% found just once. Germline V gene lookup returns CDR1 SQVTM and CDR2 ANQGSEA. Trimming removed 3 bases from V and 6 bases from J; junction bases left unmatched: 7. The CDR3 is made up of 14 amino acids. This clonotype showed up just once. Antigen specificity is unknown. The chain couples TRBV29-1 to TRBJ2-1, with 8 bases matching TRBD1. This TCR was sampled from a human donor in good health (CMV status not recorded). Some clones in this sample may be carry-over from other donors' samples. The sequencing input was PBMCs. The CDR3 DNA reads as TGCAGCGTTGATCGTATGGGACAGGCCAATGAGCAGTTCTTC. Its protein is CSVDRMGQANEQFF.